Below are 14 T cell receptor beta chains sequenced from a single sample in a study of cytomegalovirus exposure and HLA in healthy donors. Both 60 Vbeta primers and 13 Jbeta primers went into the PCR. Produced via immunoSEQ multiplex PCR; TCRdb's table is partial and in-frame only. The sample consists of more than 100,000 clones, approximately 8.9% of them appearing once. The material sequenced was PBMCs. The source is a woman aged 40 to 50 in good health and CMV-seropositive.

Written as DNA, the CDR3 is TGTGCCAGCAGCTTGGAAGCGGGGGCCCGATACAATGAGCAGTTCTTC. Residues: CASSLEAGARYNEQFF. The chain carries TRBV11-2 and TRBJ2-1; 8 bases line up with TRBD2. The CDR3 sequence is 16 residues long. J lost 4 bases, V lost 3 bases, and 8 bases had no gene match. Per germline, CDR1 SGHAT and CDR2 FQNNGV.

The sample holds a few counts of this clone. V is TRBV18 and J is TRBJ1-3; 7 nucleotides align to TRBD1. CDR1 is KGHSH, CDR2 LQKENI, per germline. This CDR3 has 15 amino acids. V lost 4 bases, J lost 2 bases, and 5 bases stayed unmatched. The CDR3 DNA is TGTGCCAGCTCACAACCGGGACAGACTGGAAACACCATATATTTT. Its translation is CASSQPGQTGNTIYF.

The chain combines TRBV5-1 with TRBJ1-1; D remains ambiguous. CDR1 is SGHRS, CDR2 YFSETQ, per germline. The CDR3 length is 14 residues. The V end was cut by 0 bases, the J end by 0 bases, with 6 bases between. The CDR3 region has the DNA TGCGCCAGCAGCTTGGGAGGGTTGAACACTGAAGCTTTCTTT. It translates to CASSLGGLNTEAFF.

In this sample, this clone is medium-sized. The chain joins TRBV27 to TRBJ2-6; TRBD1 agrees at 8 bases. Trimming cost V 2 bases and J 3 bases; bases outside gene matches: 3. The CDR3 extends over 16 amino acids. Germline V CDR1 and CDR2: MNHEY, SMNVEV (reference sequence). The CDR3 sequence is CASSLTGGNGANVLTF. The CDR3 DNA is TGTGCCAGCAGTTTAACAGGGGGTAATGGGGCCAACGTCCTGACTTTC.

This clone was counted only a few times. This rearrangement joins TRBV5-1 to TRBJ2-1; the match to TRBD1 covers 7 bases. The junction had 2 bases not matched to a gene; V was cut back by 2 bases and J by 0 bases. Germline CDR1 SGHRS, CDR2 YFSETQ. The CDR3 spans 15 residues. CDR3 protein: CASSLQGSSYNEQFF. The CDR3 DNA reads as TGCGCCAGCAGCTTACAGGGGAGCTCCTACAATGAGCAGTTCTTC.

This clone was recorded a few times. Different DNA sequences within this sample yield the same CDR3. This chain uses TRBV19 with TRBJ2-7; 7 nucleotides match TRBD2. Germline V gene sequence: CDR1 LNHDA, CDR2 SQIVND (reference sequence). The CDR3 totals 16 residues. The junction had 8 bases not matched to a gene; V was cut back by 1 base and J by 2 bases. CDR3 amino acids: CASSIGLAGLPYEQYF. In nucleotides, the CDR3 is TGTGCCAGTAGTATAGGCTTAGCGGGCCTCCCCTACGAGCAGTACTTC.

For this clone: At the DNA level, this CDR3 is encoded by other sequences in the same sample as well. This chain connects TRBV5-1 to TRBJ2-2; TRBD2 matches at 7 bases. This CDR3 is 15 amino acids long. Germline CDR1 and CDR2: SGHRS and YFSETQ. Unmatched junction bases numbered 2, after V lost 3 bases and J lost 0 bases. The CDR3 sequence: CASSSAGSNTGELFF. As DNA, the CDR3 is TGCGCCAGCAGCTCAGCGGGATCGAACACCGGGGAGCTGTTTTTT.

The chain has TRBV5-1 and TRBJ1-1; D gene uncertain. CDR3 length equals 16 residues. Trimming pared 4 bases from V and 1 base from J, leaving 17 bases between. CDR1 and CDR2 from the germline V gene are SGHRS and YFSETQ. CDR3 protein: CASSPKRNGGNTEAFF. CDR3 bases: TGCGCCAGCAGCCCAAAGAGAAACGGTGGGAACACTGAAGCTTTCTTT.

This chain links TRBV18 with TRBJ2-5; 9 nucleotides line up with TRBD1. TRBJ2-7 explains the end of the DNA better; the J call may be wrong. The CDR3 loop spans 15 amino acids. CDR1 is KGHSH, CDR2 LQKENI, per germline. The CDR3 nucleotides read TGTGCCAGCTCACCTTTTTCAACAGGGGGCGACGAGCAGTACTTC. Encoded protein: CASSPFSTGGDEQYF.

This clone occurred a few times. CDR3 amino acids: CASSGRDRGIVISYEQYF. CDR3 coding DNA: TGTGCCAGCAGCGGCCGGGACAGGGGGATTGTTATCTCCTACGAGCAGTACTTC. The chain uses TRBV5-8 and TRBJ2-7; 11 positions agree with TRBD1. The CDR3 length is 18 residues. Germline CDR1 reads SGHTS; CDR2 reads YDEGEE. V trimming: 4 bases; J trimming: 0 bases; junction bases outside the gene matches: 12.

In this sample, this clone turned up a few times. The chain couples TRBV18 to TRBJ2-1, with 8 bases lining up with TRBD2. In germline, CDR1 is KGHSH, CDR2 LQKENI. CDR3 length: 16 amino acids. Trimming removed 3 bases from V and 3 bases from J; junction bases left unmatched: 7. CDR3 in DNA: TGTGCCAGCTCACCTTCGCGGGGGGCGGTCTACAATGAGCAGTTCTTC. As protein: CASSPSRGAVYNEQFF.

The J gene is TRBJ1-1, the V gene TRBV11-1; a possible D gene is TRBD1 (5 bases). The germline V gene has CDR1 SGHAT and CDR2 FQDESV (reference sequence). Deletions cut 7 bases from V and 0 bases from J, with 12 bases between. The CDR3 loop spans 14 amino acids. The CDR3 region is CASTPGEVNTEAFF. For the CDR3, the DNA is TGTGCCAGCACCCCGGGGGAGGTGAACACTGAAGCTTTCTTT.

For this clone: The junction departs from the called germline gene at one end, perhaps through a read error. This chain connects TRBV9 to TRBJ2-5; 7 nucleotides agree with TRBD1. The CDR3 has 17 residues. Germline CDR1 reads SGDLS; CDR2 reads YYNGEE. The CDR3 DNA reads as TGTGCCAACAGCGTAGCAGGGGGATGGGGTGGCCAAGAGACCCAGTACTTC. Translating gives CANSVAGGWGGQETQYF.

The table lists this clone with a few counts. The V gene is TRBV7-6, the J gene TRBJ2-1, with D possibly being TRBD1 (7 bases). V was pared by 2 bases and J by 4 bases, with 18 bases between. The CDR3 consists of 17 residues. Germline V gives CDR1 SGHVS, CDR2 FNYEAQ. This CDR3 is CASSLRPGGYQYNEQFF. The CDR3 DNA follows: TGTGCCAGCAGCTTAAGGCCAGGGGGGTATCAATACAATGAGCAGTTCTTC. Together with reference TRBV7-6 and TRBJ2-1, the CDR3 gives the full variable domain: GAGVSQSPRYKVTKRGQDVALRCDPISGHVSLYWYRQALGQGPEFLTYFNYEAQQDKSGLPNDRFSAERPEGSISTLTIQRTEQRDSAMYRCASSLRPGGYQYNEQFFGPGTRLTVL.